The T cell receptor beta chain described here comes from a study of T-cell reconstitution after alpha-beta-depleted transplantation in children (TCRdb year 2016). Some background on the complete study: Using TCR repertoire profiling, the study followed T-cell immune reconstitution in a quantitative way in children after TCRalphabeta/CD19-depleted allogeneic hematopoietic cell transplantation. The research as a whole found: In some patients, the high TCRbeta diversity seen at day 60 was put down to recipient T cells and intrathymic progenitors that had survived conditioning. About two months after transplant, the apparently early recovery of alphabetaT-cell counts reportedly depended on just several hundred clones that had expanded rapidly and came from non-depleted graft cells. The frequencies of hyperexpanded clones fell over the following months, and after one year, T-cell counts and TCRbeta diversity were mostly attributed to newly produced T cells.

This clonotype was counted many times. Its antigen specificity is not known. It has no much larger one-base neighbor in the sample; base qualities were not kept. Relative to germline, V is missing 4 bases and J is missing 4 bases, with 14 bases of the junction outside any gene match. The germline V gene encodes CDR1 SGHRS and CDR2 YFSETQ. The CDR3 sequence holds 17 residues, the cysteine and phenylalanine included. The sequence is cut down to CDR3 DNA, 51 bases in frame from base 1. In light of the paper, this sample's treatment or condition label describes: allogeneic hematopoietic cell transplantation with graft depleted of TCRalphabeta T cells and CD19 B cells. The transplant recipients were children given TCRalphabeta/CD19-depleted allogeneic hematopoietic cell grafts. Library preparation used PCR. These reads were obtained on an Illumina HiSeq 2500. TCR library preparation used molecular barcoding, with unique molecular identifiers applied to normalize quantification of the TCRbeta repertoire. Clones were called with MiXCR by TCRdb after fastp trimmed the public reads at Q25, and only in-frame beta chains were retained. Duplicate CDR3 protein sequences are folded into a single record with the most common DNA and genes. The sample contains approximately 520,000 distinct CDR3 sequences, about an eighth of them found a single time. The top ten clones comprise about 14% of the sample.

The receptor comes from a female patient aged 2-10 years who had a stem cell transplant for aplastic anemia, so the T cells may come from the graft donor. The chain is encoded by TRBV5-1 joined to TRBJ2-3, with 8 central nucleotides matching TRBD1. The sequencing here drew on PBMCs, mostly from graft donor cells, taken 180 days after TCRalphabeta/CD19-depleted stem cell transplant. This receptor carries the CDR3 CASSPLPTGEKADTQYF. The nucleotide sequence is given as TGCGCCAGCAGCCCGCTCCCGACAGGGGAAAAGGCAGATACGCAGTATTTT.